The 21 T cell receptor beta chains given below trace back to one sample, sequenced in a study of T cell changes during pregnancy in multiple sclerosis (dated by TCRdb to the late 2010s). Libraries were prepared through the immunoSEQ multiplex PCR assay. In its TCRdb copy, this immuneACCESS table keeps in-frame sequences only and misses some clones. Where compared with another copy, unresolved V genes explain less than half of these, and the others have no known cause. The sample has some 60,000 clones on record, about 92% of them singletons. Over 1.5% of the sample is held by the ten biggest clonotypes. The specimen comprised peripheral blood, sampled after pregnancy. The receptors here all came from a female donor with multiple sclerosis, enrolled in a pregnancy study.

The CDR3 sequence is CASSQAKLLGEKLFF. DNA for the CDR3: TGCGCCAGCAGCCAAGCCAAACTCCTCGGTGAAAAACTGTTTTTT. V gene TRBV4-3 combines with J gene TRBJ1-4; D remains unclear. CDR1 LGHNA and CDR2 YSLEER come from the germline V gene. The CDR3 totals 15 residues. Between the trimmed V and J ends, which lost 1 base and 7 bases, there was a span of 13 bases.

The gene calls are TRBV27 and TRBJ2-6, with a weak D call TRBD1 (5 bases). V lost 5 bases to trimming and J lost 3 bases, with 14 bases between them. The CDR3 is 16 residues long. Germline V gives CDR1 MNHEY, CDR2 SMNVEV (reference sequence). CDR3 amino acids: CASSPRWTNGANVLTF. In DNA form, the CDR3 reads TGTGCCAGCAGTCCGAGATGGACAAATGGGGCCAACGTCCTGACTTTC. The full variable domain, with the rest looked up from reference TRBV27 and TRBJ2-6, is EAQVTQNPRYLITVTGKKLTVTCSQNMNHEYMSWYRQDPGLGLRQIYYSMNVEVTDKGDVPEGYKVSRKEKRNFPLILESPSPNQTSLYFCASSPRWTNGANVLTFGAGSRLTVL.

The rearrangement links TRBV7-2 to TRBJ1-2, with 10 positions matching TRBD1. Trimming cost V 0 bases and J 7 bases; bases outside gene matches: 5. The germline CDR1 and CDR2 sequences are SGHTA and FQGNSA. CDR3 length: 15 amino acids. The CDR3 DNA reads TGTGCCAGCAGCTTAGCGGGGACAGGGGAATTTGGCTACACCTTC. It specifies CASSLAGTGEFGYTF.

This chain connects TRBV21-1 to TRBJ2-2; the D call TRBD1 from the table was never checked on the DNA. TRBV21-1 is described as a pseudogene. The CDR3 is 15 amino acids. The CDR3, as DNA: TGTGCCAGCAGCAGCGACAGGGGGGAGGTCGGGGAGCTGTTTTTT. Translated: CASSSDRGEVGELFF.

The rearrangement links TRBV6-5 to TRBJ2-3; 8 nucleotides line up with TRBD2. The J segment lost 0 bases and the V segment lost 7 bases, leaving 6 bases of the junction unmatched. There are 15 residues in the CDR3. Germline V CDR1 and CDR2: MNHEY, SVGAGI. The DNA of the CDR3 is TGTGCCAGCACCCACCCTAGCGGGAGCACAGATACGCAGTATTTT. Protein sequence: CASTHPSGSTDTQYF.

The rearrangement joins TRBV2 to TRBJ2-7; D might be TRBD1 (6 bases). The V and J ends lost 7 bases and 0 bases respectively, with 10 bases between them. Per the germline V gene, CDR1 is SNHLY and CDR2 is FYNNEI. CDR3 size: 13 residues. The DNA of the CDR3 is TGTGCCAGCACCAGGACAGCCTCCTACGAGCAGTACTTC. Residues: CASTRTASYEQYF.

The chain recombines TRBV5-4 with TRBJ2-1; 7 nucleotides line up with TRBD2. The V segment lost 4 bases and the J segment 6 bases; nucleotides outside the gene matches: 7. The CDR3 is 14 amino acids. Germline CDR1 SGHNT, CDR2 YYREEE (reference sequence). The CDR3 loop is CASSKAGTTNEQFF. The DNA for the CDR3 is TGTGCCAGCAGCAAAGCCGGGACTACCAATGAGCAGTTCTTC.

The gene calls are TRBV7-3 and TRBJ2-2; D not resolved. Trimming left V 5 bases short and J 7 bases short, with 14 bases between. The length of the CDR3 is 14 residues. Germline V lookup: CDR1 SGHTA, CDR2 FQGTGA. The CDR3 reads CASSKLPRSGELFF. CDR3 bases: TGTGCCAGCAGCAAACTACCTCGAAGCGGGGAGCTGTTTTTT.

By proportion, this clone is medium-sized. V and J are TRBV7-9 and TRBJ1-2; 8 bases are shared with TRBD1. The CDR3 covers 17 residues. J was trimmed by 0 bases and V by 5 bases; bases with no gene match: 11. The V gene's germline CDR1 is SEHNR and CDR2 FQNEAQ (reference sequence). CDR3 in amino acids: CASSHGAMTGANYGYTF. The CDR3 nucleotides read TGTGCCAGCAGCCATGGGGCGATGACAGGGGCTAACTATGGCTACACCTTC.

The V and J genes are TRBV4-2 and TRBJ2-7, with 10 bases fitting TRBD2. CDR1 is LGHNA, CDR2 YNFKEQ, per germline. The CDR3 has 18 residues. The ends lost 1 base at V and 3 bases at J; junction bases unmatched: 12. CDR3 DNA: TGTGCCAGCAGCCAAGTACCACCTAGCGGGAGTGTGGTCTACGAGCAGTACTTC. Its translation: CASSQVPPSGSVVYEQYF.

The CDR3 region is CASSGTSANTDTQYF. The CDR3 DNA reads TGTGCCAGCAGTGGGACTAGCGCCAACACAGATACGCAGTATTTT. This sequence joins TRBV2 and TRBJ2-3; TRBD2 matches 9 bases. Germline CDR1 and CDR2: SNHLY and FYNNEI. The CDR3 has 15 amino acids. V lost 4 bases, J lost 2 bases, and 4 bases stayed unmatched.

This clone has only one observation. V is TRBV4-3 and J is TRBJ2-3; TRBD1 might be the D (6 bases). CDR3 length: 15 amino acids. V shed 0 bases and J shed 4 bases, with 11 bases lying between them. CDR1 and CDR2 (germline): LGHNA, YSLEER. The CDR3 coding sequence is TGCGCCAGCAGCCAAGATCATCAGGGGCCAGATACGCAGTATTTT. This gives the protein CASSQDHQGPDTQYF.

The chain carries TRBV5-5 and TRBJ2-1; 11 nucleotides line up with TRBD2. The germline gives CDR1 SGHKS, CDR2 YYEKEE (reference sequence). V was pared by 0 bases and J by 6 bases, with 5 bases of the junction left unmatched. The CDR3 length is 16 residues. The CDR3, as DNA: TGTGCCAGCAGCTTGGTCTTAGCGGGAGGGAGCAATGAGCAGTTCTTC. Amino acid sequence: CASSLVLAGGSNEQFF.

This clone turned up a few times. The V and J genes are TRBV2 and TRBJ1-1; D perhaps matches TRBD1 (6 bases). The CDR3 has 14 residues. V was shortened by 3 bases and J by 7 bases, with 15 bases between the two germline ends. Germline-derived CDR1 and CDR2 are SNHLY and FYNNEI. CDR3 nucleotide sequence: TGTGCCAGCAGTGAGGAGGGAGGGGGAAATGAAGCTTTCTTT. Translation gives CASSEEGGGNEAFF.

The J gene is TRBJ2-1, the V gene TRBV9, with a tentative D call TRBD2 (5 bases). V lost 4 bases and J lost 5, with 19 bases in between. Germline V gene lookup returns CDR1 SGDLS and CDR2 YYNGEE. The CDR3 runs 16 residues. Here the CDR3 reads CASSLGSLILDNEQFF. The CDR3 nucleotides are TGTGCCAGCAGCTTAGGGTCCTTAATACTAGACAATGAGCAGTTCTTC. Full variable domain (rest looked up from reference TRBV9 and TRBJ2-1): DSGVTQTPKHLITATGQRVTLRCSPRSGDLSVYWYQQSLDQGLQFLIQYYNGEERAKGNILERFSAQQFPDLHSELNLSSLELGDSALYFCASSLGSLILDNEQFFGPGTRLTVL.

This clone showed up just a few times. V and J are TRBV6-5 and TRBJ1-1; 8 positions match TRBD1. The V segment lost 0 bases and the J segment 10 bases; nucleotides outside the gene matches: 1. This CDR3 has 12 residues. Germline CDR1 reads MNHEY; CDR2 reads SVGAGI. DNA of the CDR3: TGTGCCAGCAGTTACTCCACAGGGGGAGCTTTCTTT. It translates to CASSYSTGGAFF.

The genes are TRBV10-3 and TRBJ2-5, with 8 bases lining up with TRBD1. V lost 5 bases, J lost 5 bases, and 7 bases stayed unmatched. This CDR3 comprises 14 residues. Germline V gene sequence: CDR1 ENHRY, CDR2 SYGVKD. DNA for the CDR3: TGTGCCATCAGTCGTCAGGGGGCGGGCGAGACCCAGTACTTC. Protein: CAISRQGAGETQYF.

The chain is built from TRBV5-8 and TRBJ2-1; maybe TRBD2 (7 bases). CDR1 and CDR2 (germline): SGHTS, YDEGEE. The ends were cut back, 1 base at V and 5 bases at J, with 28 bases in the middle. The CDR3 extends over 20 amino acids. The CDR3 loop reads CASSLWIMVGGGGDNNEQFF. CDR3 nucleotides: TGTGCCAGCAGCTTGTGGATCATGGTTGGGGGCGGGGGAGATAACAATGAGCAGTTCTTC.

J is TRBJ2-1 and V is TRBV6-4, with 10 nucleotides matching TRBD2. The CDR3 contains 13 residues. In germline, CDR1 is MRHNA, CDR2 SNTAGT. Trimming removed 4 bases from V and 9 bases from J; junction bases left unmatched: 3. CDR3 loop: CASSGASGGEQFF. CDR3 DNA: TGTGCCAGCAGTGGAGCTAGCGGGGGTGAGCAGTTCTTC.

The V call is TRBV28, the J call TRBJ2-3; 8 bases match TRBD2. J lost 8 bases, V lost 6 bases, and 7 bases had no gene match. This CDR3 is 13 amino acids long. Germline V CDR1 and CDR2: MDHEN, SYDVKM. The CDR3 DNA follows: TGTGCCAGCAGACCGGGGGGGTGGGGTACGCAGTATTTT. It encodes CASRPGGWGTQYF.

This clone was counted only a few times. The gene calls are TRBV5-1 and TRBJ1-2, with 7 bases lining up with TRBD1. CDR1 is SGHRS, CDR2 YFSETQ, per germline. V lost 4 bases, J lost 4 bases, and 4 bases stayed unmatched. The CDR3 has 13 residues. CDR3 sequence reads: CASSVDRAYGYTF. The CDR3 DNA reads TGCGCCAGCAGCGTAGACAGGGCCTATGGCTACACCTTC.